This T cell receptor (beta chain) was captured in a study of OX40 agonist ivuxolimab in advanced cancers. Using immunoSEQ multiplex PCR, the repertoire was profiled, and TCRdb retains in-frame clones only, with some absent. Of 75,000 to 100,000 clones detected, roughly nine tenths appear once; the ten largest clones hold approximately 3.6%. V lost 5 bases and J lost 12; bases outside the gene matches: 10. From germline, CDR1 is SGHNT and CDR2 YENEEA. This CDR3 region has 15 residues. The material sequenced was CD4+ or CD8+ T cells sorted from blood, taken in a trial of the OX40 agonist ivuxolimab. This receptor was taken from an adult with an advanced solid tumor such as melanoma, head and neck, liver or kidney cancer. The chain has TRBV11-3 and TRBJ2-1, with TRBD2 identical over 13 bases. Written as DNA, the CDR3 is TGTGCCAGCAGCCAGGGACTAGCGGGGTTTAGTCGGCAGTTCTTC. Translated, it gives CASSQGLAGFSRQFF.